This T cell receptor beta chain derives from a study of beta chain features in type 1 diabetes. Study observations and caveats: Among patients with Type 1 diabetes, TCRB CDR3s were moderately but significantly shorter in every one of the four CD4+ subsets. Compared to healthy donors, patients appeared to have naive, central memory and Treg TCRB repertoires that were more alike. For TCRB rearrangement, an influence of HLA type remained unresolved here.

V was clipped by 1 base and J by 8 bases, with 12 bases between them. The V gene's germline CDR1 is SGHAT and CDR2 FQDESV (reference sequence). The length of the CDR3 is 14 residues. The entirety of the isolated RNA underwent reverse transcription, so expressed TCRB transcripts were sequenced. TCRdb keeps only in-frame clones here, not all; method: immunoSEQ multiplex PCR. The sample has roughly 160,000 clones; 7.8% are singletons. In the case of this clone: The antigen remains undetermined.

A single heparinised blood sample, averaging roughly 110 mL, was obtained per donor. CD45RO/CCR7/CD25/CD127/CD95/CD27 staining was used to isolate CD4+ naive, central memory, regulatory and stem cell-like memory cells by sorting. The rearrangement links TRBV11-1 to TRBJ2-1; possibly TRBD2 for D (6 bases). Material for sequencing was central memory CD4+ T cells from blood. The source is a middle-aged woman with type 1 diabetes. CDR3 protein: CASSLGAGNDEQFF. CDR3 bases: TGTGCCAGCAGCTTAGGCGCGGGGAACGATGAGCAGTTCTTC.